This T cell receptor (beta chain) emerged from a study of blood T cells in healthy people across ages (dated by TCRdb to about 2015). The study in broad terms: In model experiments, template switching captured about one uniquely barcoded TCR beta cDNA molecule for every two T cells. The study analyzed two additional independent replicas of 1 million unique cDNA reads from the same blood draw for two donors, one aged 18 to 30 and one aged 80 or older. To avoid experimental bias, donors of different ages were randomly spread across the sequencing lanes. Four age groups were formed from the donors: young (average roughly 15 years), middle-aged (around 41), aged (over 55) and long-lived (around 82). Using deep sequencing normalized with unique cDNA molecular identifiers, the study measured how TCR beta repertoire diversity changes with age.

Study-wide findings and limitations: Observed TCR beta diversity correlated strongly with the percentage of naive T cells measured by flow cytometry. The CMV infection status of donors was not known, potentially confounding age-related changes in expanded clonotypes. Estimates of total diversity based on one million sequenced T cells were regarded as lower bounds and as underestimates. As age increased, observed TCR beta diversity per million T cells dropped in a roughly linear way, and a significant reduction was already evident by age 40. Compared with the aged group, more naive CD4+ T cells, fewer expanded clones and increased TCR diversity were shown by the long-lived group, suggesting age selection. Bulk unsorted PBMC profiling prevented conclusive comparison of naive and antigen-experienced compartments.

Its CDR3 holds 14 amino acids, cysteine through phenylalanine. CDR3 DNA is the only sequence kept; it has 42 bases, read in frame from the first base. Taken from the germline V gene, the CDR1 and CDR2 loops are KGHSH and LQKENI. Systemically healthy Caucasian individuals from Russia, around 39 in total and aged about 6 to 95 years, were included as donors. Around 10 milliliters of peripheral blood were collected from each donor into EDTA-treated Vacutainer tubes. Ficoll-Paque density-gradient centrifugation was used to isolate PBMCs, with at least 7 million per sample. Trizol reagent was used to extract total RNA from the PBMCs, yielding at least 5.5 micrograms per sample. The percentages of naive CD45RAhigh/CD27high T cells were determined by flow cytometry on a PBMC aliquot from every donor. Comments on this clonotype: Its antigen is currently not known. One base away there is no much larger clone; base qualities are not given.

Receptor libraries were prepared by 5' RACE. The listed sequencing device is Illumina HiSeq 2500. The second PCR ran for about 6 to 11 cycles and used a J-beta primer mix along with a sample-barcoded 5' primer. A template-switch 5' adaptor carrying 12 random nucleotides introduced a unique molecular identifier onto each TCR beta cDNA molecule. Each sample yielded at least 2.5 million CDR3-containing paired-end reads. First-strand cDNA was synthesized from all RNA with the Mint cDNA synthesis kit, primed by a TRBC-specific oligonucleotide. Following uracil-DNA glycosylase treatment, all cDNA underwent a first 18-cycle PCR with the universal primers M1SS and BC2_uni_R. The study's own analysis went as follows. Each sample was normalized by randomly selecting 1 million high-quality reads, each carrying a distinct molecular identifier. Reads with shared molecular identifiers were discarded instead of being binned into consensus sequences. MiTCR, set to a Q25 quality threshold and the strictest error-elimination algorithm, was used for CDR3 identification, clonotype clustering and error correction. Lower-bound total TCR beta diversity was estimated with a nonparametric unseen species model using Euler transformation. TCRdb's own reprocessing of the public reads used fastp at Q25 and MiXCR and kept productive beta chains. Identical CDR3 proteins give one entry, which carries the most common genes and DNA. Here the V and J calls rest on TCRdb's processing, not on the authors' analysis. The sample table lists more than 800,000 distinct CDR3 sequences, more than 25% of them with a count of one. The top ten clonotypes cover 15% to 20% of the sample.

The chain is assembled from TRBV18 and TRBJ2-5, with no confidently assigned D gene. The DNA end lines up better with TRBJ2-1; the J call may be wrong. The origin of this receptor is a woman aged 80 or older in good health. Sequencing was done on a sample of blood. The DNA reads TGTGCCAGCTCACCGTCTGCTGGCCAAGAGACCCAGTTCTTC. It specifies CASSPSAGQETQFF.